This is a list of T cell receptor beta chains from one sample in a study of CD8+CD57+ T cells in acquired aplastic anemia. Via MiXCR, TCRdb re-called the reads, giving one row per CDR3 protein. The sample has 150,000 to 200,000 distinct CDR3 sequences, nearly 50% seen once; the top ten hold about an eighth. Sequencing was performed on sorted CD4+, CD8+, or CD8+CD57+ T cells (not recorded which) from PBMCs. The receptors originated from a human donor with aplastic anemia. The CDR3 runs from the conserved cysteine through the conserved F or W. Each record gives: CDR3 DNA, CDR3 protein, D gene, clone size, J gene, V gene. The D gene is left open where the match is weak. The listing skips clone size in some rows; elsewhere it reads once, few, many or a size class.

CDR3 DNA: TGCAGCGCTAGGACAGGACCATACACAGATACGCAGTATTTT; CDR3 protein: CSARTGPYTDTQYF; D gene: TRBD1; clone size: -; J gene: TRBJ2-3; V gene: TRBV29-1
CDR3 DNA: TGTGCCAGCAGTTACTCGAACAGCGGCTACACCTTC; CDR3 protein: CASSYSNSGYTF; D gene: -; clone size: -; J gene: TRBJ1-2; V gene: TRBV6-2/TRBV6-3
CDR3 DNA: TGTGCCATCAGTGCACAGGGAGGCAATGAGCAGTTCTTC; CDR3 protein: CAISAQGGNEQFF; D gene: -; clone size: few; J gene: TRBJ2-1; V gene: TRBV10-3
CDR3 DNA: TGTGCCAGCAGCCTCAGTGCGACGGAGCAGTACTTC; CDR3 protein: CASSLSATEQYF; D gene: -; clone size: once; J gene: TRBJ2-7; V gene: TRBV7-9
CDR3 DNA: TGTGCCATCAGTGAGTCTGAGGAGGGTCCCTACGAGCAGTACTTC; CDR3 protein: CAISESEEGPYEQYF; D gene: -; clone size: few; J gene: TRBJ2-7; V gene: TRBV10-3
CDR3 DNA: TGTGCCAGCAGCTTACAGGGAATTGGAAACACCATATATTTT; CDR3 protein: CASSLQGIGNTIYF; D gene: -; clone size: many; J gene: TRBJ1-3; V gene: TRBV7-9
CDR3 DNA: TGTGCCAGGGGACAGCTCGCGAACACCGGGGAGCTGTTTTTT; CDR3 protein: CARGQLANTGELFF; D gene: TRBD1; clone size: -; J gene: TRBJ2-2; V gene: TRBV2
CDR3 DNA: TGCAGCGTAGGGACCTCTGGACAGGGAGGCCTCGAGCAGTACTTC; CDR3 protein: CSVGTSGQGGLEQYF; D gene: TRBD1; clone size: -; J gene: TRBJ2-7; V gene: TRBV29-1
CDR3 DNA: TGTGCCAGTAGCGTCCGGGACTTCCCTTCCTACGAGCAGTACTTC; CDR3 protein: CASSVRDFPSYEQYF; D gene: -; clone size: few; J gene: TRBJ2-7; V gene: TRBV19
CDR3 DNA: TGTGCCAGCAGCTCAGCGGAGGGCTTGACCCAGTACTTC; CDR3 protein: CASSSAEGLTQYF; D gene: -; clone size: -; J gene: TRBJ2-5; V gene: TRBV7-3
CDR3 DNA: TGCAGTGCTTACGAGGACATTCTAGACGAGCAGTACTTC; CDR3 protein: CSAYEDILDEQYF; D gene: -; clone size: -; J gene: TRBJ2-7; V gene: TRBV20-1
CDR3 DNA: TGTGCCAGCAGCTTAGGACTAGCGGGGGGGTACAATGAGCAGTTCTTC; CDR3 protein: CASSLGLAGGYNEQFF; D gene: TRBD2; clone size: many; J gene: TRBJ2-1; V gene: TRBV11-2
CDR3 DNA: TGCAGCGTGGGGCCTAGCGTCGGCGAGCAGTACTTC; CDR3 protein: CSVGPSVGEQYF; D gene: -; clone size: many; J gene: TRBJ2-7; V gene: TRBV29-1
CDR3 DNA: TGCGCCAGCAGTGAGACAGTGTTGGGAACTGAAGCTTTCTTT; CDR3 protein: CASSETVLGTEAFF; D gene: -; clone size: few; J gene: TRBJ1-1; V gene: TRBV10-2
CDR3 DNA: TGTGCCAGCAGCCGCGACGGGAACTCTGGAAACACCATATATTTT; CDR3 protein: CASSRDGNSGNTIYF; D gene: -; clone size: -; J gene: TRBJ1-3; V gene: TRBV2
CDR3 DNA: TGTGCCACCAGTGGTCTTGGGCGGGGGGGCCTGGGTGAGCAGTTCTTC; CDR3 protein: CATSGLGRGGLGEQFF; D gene: TRBD2; clone size: few; J gene: TRBJ2-1; V gene: TRBV24-1
CDR3 DNA: TGTGCCACCAGTGACCCAGTCTATGCCACCGGGGAGCTGTTTTTT; CDR3 protein: CATSDPVYATGELFF; D gene: -; clone size: -; J gene: TRBJ2-2; V gene: TRBV24-1
CDR3 DNA: TGTGCCACCAGACAGGGTTCGGACCTGGGGGGCTACACCTTC; CDR3 protein: CATRQGSDLGGYTF; D gene: TRBD1; clone size: many; J gene: TRBJ1-2; V gene: TRBV6-1
CDR3 DNA: TGTGCCAGCAGCCCAATGGGCTCTGGGGCCAACGTCCTGACTTTC; CDR3 protein: CASSPMGSGANVLTF; D gene: -; clone size: many; J gene: TRBJ2-6; V gene: TRBV7-9
CDR3 DNA: TGTGCCAGCAGTTCACGGACAGCCCAAGAGACCCAGTACTTC; CDR3 protein: CASSSRTAQETQYF; D gene: -; clone size: -; J gene: TRBJ2-5; V gene: TRBV24-1
CDR3 DNA: TGCGCCAGCAGCTTGGCCGGTGGGACACTTAATGAAAAACTGTTTTTT; CDR3 protein: CASSLAGGTLNEKLFF; D gene: -; clone size: -; J gene: TRBJ1-4; V gene: TRBV5-1
CDR3 DNA: TGTGCCAGCAGTGAAGTTCGGTCAGGGTCCACTGAAGCTTTCTTT; CDR3 protein: CASSEVRSGSTEAFF; D gene: -; clone size: many; J gene: TRBJ1-1; V gene: TRBV2
CDR3 DNA: TGTGCCAGTGTAGCGGGGGTCAATGAGCAGTTCTTC; CDR3 protein: CASVAGVNEQFF; D gene: TRBD2; clone size: few; J gene: TRBJ2-1; V gene: TRBV2
CDR3 DNA: TGCAGTGCTAGAGTCGAAACGGGAGACAGGTTTGATCAGCCCCAGCATTTT; CDR3 protein: CSARVETGDRFDQPQHF; D gene: -; clone size: many; J gene: TRBJ1-5; V gene: TRBV20-1